The clone carrying this TCR beta chain showed up just once. The antigen is not known. The source of the sample is a study of glioma-infiltrating T cells. Study-wide results and caveats: Non-neoplastic patients had below-expected tissue-blood divergence, while all gliomas exceeded expectation. CDR3 overlap between tissue and blood was very small.

Trimming cost V 4 bases and J 5 bases, with 10 bases left between them. Germline loops: CDR1 SGHDN, CDR2 FVKESK. This CDR3 comprises 13 residues. TCR alpha and beta CDR3 regions were amplified from RNA using iRepertoire nested multiplex PCR. Input was 100-400 ng of tissue mRNA or PBMC total RNA. TCRdb re-analysed the multiplex PCR reads in MiXCR, keeping a single row per CDR3 protein. The sample has around 130,000 distinct CDR3 sequences; around 25% are singletons. Sequences were obtained from glioma tissue, nonneoplastic brain tissue, or PBMCs (not recorded which). The TCR sequence derives from a human donor with low-grade glioma or glioblastoma, undergoing nonglioma brain surgery, or in good health (not recorded which). J is TRBJ2-3 and V is TRBV14; no clear D gene. CDR3 sequence: CASSPALRDTQYF. The CDR3 nucleotides are TGTGCCAGCAGCCCAGCTCTCAGAGATACGCAGTATTTT.